The 17 T cell receptor beta chains below all came from one sample that was sequenced in a study of blood T cell repertoires in COVID-19. TCRdb's table, derived via immunoSEQ multiplex PCR, lists solely in-frame clones and lacks some. In the table there are 350,000 to 450,000 clones, more than 85% of which are singletons. Sequences were obtained from PBMCs or T cells enriched from blood (not recorded which). Every receptor here comes from a middle-aged woman who had been exposed to COVID-19.

This clone was picked up one time. This chain connects TRBV9 to TRBJ1-2, with 11 bases lining up with TRBD1. The CDR3 is 19 amino acids. V trimming: 3 bases; J trimming: 7 bases; junction bases outside the gene matches: 20. Per germline, CDR1 SGDLS and CDR2 YYNGEE. The CDR3, as DNA: TGTGCCAGCAGCGAACCCTTGGACAGGGGGCTTTCCTCCACCTCTGGCTACACCTTC. Translation gives CASSEPLDRGLSSTSGYTF.

This rearrangement joins TRBV5-1 to TRBJ2-3, with D tentatively TRBD2 (5 bases). Germline V CDR1 and CDR2: SGHRS, YFSETQ. The germline V and J ends were trimmed by 3 bases and 0 bases, with 14 bases remaining between them. The CDR3 extends over 16 amino acids. CDR3 bases: TGCGCCAGCAGCTCTGGACTGCTCCCTAGCACAGATACGCAGTATTTT. Protein sequence: CASSSGLLPSTDTQYF. The whole variable domain, filled in from reference TRBV5-1 and TRBJ2-3, reads KAGVTQTPRYLIKTRGQQVTLSCSPISGHRSVSWYQQTPGQGLQFLFEYFSETQRNKGNFPGRFSGRQFSNSRSEMNVSTLELGDSALYLCASSSGLLPSTDTQYFGPGTRLTVL.

The CDR3 region is CASAKADRRSSGANVLTF. For the CDR3, the DNA is TGTGCCAGCGCCAAGGCGGACAGGCGTTCCTCTGGGGCCAACGTCCTGACTTTC. V and J are TRBV7-3 and TRBJ2-6; TRBD1 matches at 7 bases. Germline CDR1 is SGHTA and CDR2 is FQGTGA. V shed 8 bases and J 0 bases; nucleotides not matched to a gene: 13. The CDR3 runs 18 residues.

The chain couples TRBV30 to TRBJ1-5; D possibly corresponds to TRBD1 (5 bases). The V and J ends lost 0 bases and 2 bases respectively, with 8 bases between them. Germline V lookup: CDR1 GTSNPN, CDR2 SVGIG (reference sequence). The CDR3 consists of 14 residues. The chain's CDR3 is CAWSVGRGNQPQHF. For the CDR3, the DNA is TGTGCCTGGAGTGTAGGCAGGGGCAATCAGCCCCAGCATTTT.

J is TRBJ2-2 and V is TRBV2, with TRBD2 identical over 10 bases. The germline CDR1 and CDR2 sequences are SNHLY and FYNNEI. The V gene end was trimmed by 1 base and the J gene end by 1 base; junction bases not matched to a gene: 6. There are 18 residues in the CDR3. The CDR3 loop is CASSEELAGSWNTGELFF. The CDR3 DNA follows: TGTGCCAGCAGTGAAGAACTAGCGGGGTCATGGAACACCGGGGAGCTGTTTTTT.

The chain uses TRBV7-2 and TRBJ1-5; 7 positions agree with TRBD1. Germline V lookup: CDR1 SGHTA, CDR2 FQGNSA. The CDR3 has 15 amino acids. Trimming removed 4 bases from V and 4 bases from J; junction bases left unmatched: 7. As DNA, the CDR3 is TGTGCCAGCAGCTACAGGGGACAACCTAATCAGCCCCAGCATTTT. Translation: CASSYRGQPNQPQHF. Using reference TRBV7-2 and TRBJ1-5 for the parts outside the CDR3, the full variable domain is GAGVSQSPSNKVTEKGKDVELRCDPISGHTALYWYRQSLGQGLEFLIYFQGNSAPDKSGLPSDRFSAERTGGSVSTLTIQRTQQEDSAVYLCASSYRGQPNQPQHFGDGTRLSIL.

The chain recombines TRBV3-1 (or the pseudogene TRBV3-2) with TRBJ2-7, with 8 bases that match TRBD1. CDR1 and CDR2 (germline): LGHDT, YNNKEL (reference sequence). V lost 0 bases to trimming and J lost 5 bases; unmatched junction nucleotides: 6. There are 15 residues in the CDR3. The chain's CDR3 is CASSQDSRGPHEQYF. CDR3 nucleotides: TGTGCCAGCAGCCAAGATAGCAGGGGGCCCCACGAGCAGTACTTC.

This clone was seen once. The CDR3 nucleotides are TGTGCCAGCAGCTTAGTAGGACAGGGCAATTCACCCCTCCACTTT. It is translated as CASSLVGQGNSPLHF. The V gene is TRBV7-9, the J gene TRBJ1-6; 8 bases fit TRBD1. The CDR3 has 15 residues. Germline values: CDR1 SEHNR, CDR2 FQNEAQ (reference sequence). The ends lost 1 base at V and 7 bases at J; junction bases unmatched: 3. The whole variable domain, remainder taken from reference TRBV7-9 and TRBJ1-6, is DTGVSQNPRHKITKRGQNVTFRCDPISEHNRLYWYRQTLGQGPEFLTYFQNEAQLEKSRLLSDRFSAERPKGSFSTLEIQRTEQGDSAMYLCASSLVGQGNSPLHFGNGTRLTVT.

The genes are TRBV7-2 and TRBJ2-7; 12 positions match TRBD2. V shed 4 bases and J 5 bases; nucleotides not matched to a gene: 18. Germline CDR1 and CDR2: SGHTA and FQGNSA. The CDR3 totals 19 residues. CDR3 residues: CASSSSRLAGGRIAHEQYF. For the CDR3, the DNA is TGTGCCAGCAGCTCCTCTCGGCTAGCGGGAGGGCGGATCGCCCACGAGCAGTACTTC.

V gene TRBV19 combines with J gene TRBJ1-1, with no clear D. Germline V lookup: CDR1 LNHDA, CDR2 SQIVND (reference sequence). Trimming shortened V by 9 bases and J by 1 base, and 18 bases separated the two germline ends. This CDR3 has 15 amino acids. This CDR3 reads CASLMLGESNTEAFF. The CDR3 DNA reads as TGTGCCAGCCTAATGTTGGGAGAGTCGAACACTGAAGCTTTCTTT.

This clone occurred once. V gene TRBV10-3 combines with J gene TRBJ2-2, with 7 bases that match TRBD1. Germline CDR1 ENHRY, CDR2 SYGVKD. The ends lost 11 bases at V and 2 bases at J; junction bases unmatched: 14. The CDR3 extends over 16 amino acids. CDR3 protein: CASSFPGGFNTGELFF. The CDR3 nucleotides read TGTGCCTCCTCATTCCCAGGGGGATTCAACACCGGGGAGCTGTTTTTT.

J is TRBJ1-2 and V is TRBV4-1; the D gene is possibly TRBD1 (5 bases). Trimming took off 0 bases at V and 8 bases at J, with 16 bases between the two ends. The germline V gene encodes CDR1 MGHRA and CDR2 YSYEKL. The CDR3 is 15 residues long. The CDR3 protein is CASSQDWGGFRGYTF. The CDR3 DNA is TGCGCCAGCAGCCAAGATTGGGGGGGGTTTCGAGGCTACACCTTC.

This clone was found once. The V call is TRBV18, the J call TRBJ1-1, with D perhaps matching TRBD1 (6 bases). Germline V gene lookup returns CDR1 KGHSH and CDR2 LQKENI. Trimming shortened V by 0 bases and J by 4 bases, and 18 bases separated the two germline ends. This CDR3 spans 17 amino acids. The CDR3 reads CASSPPSAGGRSTEAFF. The DNA of the CDR3 is TGTGCCAGCTCACCACCAAGTGCGGGGGGCAGGAGCACTGAAGCTTTCTTT.

This rearrangement joins TRBV12-3 or TRBV12-4 to TRBJ2-7; D is unresolved. The V end lost 3 bases, the J end lost 6 bases, and 12 bases lay between the germline ends. The CDR3 contains 13 residues. CDR3 protein: CASSLARWSEQYF. CDR3 sequence (DNA): TGTGCCAGCAGTTTGGCCCGGTGGAGCGAGCAGTACTTC.

This clone was recorded only once. The chain uses TRBV18 and TRBJ2-1; D is unclear. From germline, CDR1 is KGHSH and CDR2 LQKENI. The CDR3 runs 14 residues. The ends were cut back, 3 bases at V and 0 bases at J, with 6 bases in the middle. This CDR3 is CASSPPGSYNEQFF. Written as DNA, the CDR3 is TGTGCCAGCTCACCTCCGGGCTCCTACAATGAGCAGTTCTTC.

This clone was seen just once. This chain joins TRBV18 and TRBJ2-7; D is unresolved. Germline V gene data show CDR1 as KGHSH and CDR2 as LQKENI. This CDR3 has 13 residues. V was cut by 2 bases and J by 4 bases, with 9 bases left in between. The DNA for the CDR3 is TGTGCCAGCTCACCAGAGAACTTATACGAGCAGTACTTC. It specifies CASSPENLYEQYF.

V and J are TRBV6-5 and TRBJ1-3; the match to TRBD1 covers 7 bases. CDR3 size: 14 residues. Per the germline V gene, CDR1 is MNHEY and CDR2 is SVGAGI. V lost 7 bases, J lost 2 bases, and 5 bases stayed unmatched. The CDR3 sequence is CASKKDRAGNTIYF. The CDR3 nucleotides are TGTGCCAGCAAAAAAGACAGGGCTGGAAACACCATATATTTT.